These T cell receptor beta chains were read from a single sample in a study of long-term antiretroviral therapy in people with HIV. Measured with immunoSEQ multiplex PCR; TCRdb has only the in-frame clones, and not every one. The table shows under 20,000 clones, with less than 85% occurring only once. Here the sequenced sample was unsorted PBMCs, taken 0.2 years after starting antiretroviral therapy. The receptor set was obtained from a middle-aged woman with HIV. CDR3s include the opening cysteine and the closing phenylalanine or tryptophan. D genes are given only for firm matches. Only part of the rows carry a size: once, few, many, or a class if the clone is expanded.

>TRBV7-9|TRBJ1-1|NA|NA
TGTGCCAGCAGCTATTGGGAGGGTCTGAACACTGAAGCTTTCTTT
CASSYWEGLNTEAFF
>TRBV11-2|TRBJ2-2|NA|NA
TGTGCCAGCAGCTTAGGTTCACCGCACACCGGGGAGCTGTTTTTT
CASSLGSPHTGELFF
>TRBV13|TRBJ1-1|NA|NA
TGTGCCAGCAGCTTAATGGGGTACACTGAAGCTTTCTTT
CASSLMGYTEAFF
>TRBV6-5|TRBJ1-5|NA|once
TGTGCCAGCAGTTACCCGTACAGTAGAGGGCAGCCCCAGCATTTT
CASSYPYSRGQPQHF
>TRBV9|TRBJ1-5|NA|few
TGTGCCAGCAGCTGGGGGCAGGGAAATCAGCCCCAGCATTTT
CASSWGQGNQPQHF
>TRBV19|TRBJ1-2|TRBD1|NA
TGTGCCAGTAGTTGGCAGGGGGCGACTGGCTACACCTTC
CASSWQGATGYTF
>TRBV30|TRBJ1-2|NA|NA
TGTGCCTGGAGCATGGTACAGACTGGCTACACCTTC
CAWSMVQTGYTF
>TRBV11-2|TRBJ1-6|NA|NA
TGTGCCAGCAGCTCGTTAGCCAGGGCTAACTCACCCCTCCACTTT
CASSSLARANSPLHF
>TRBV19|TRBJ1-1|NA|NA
TGTGCCAGTAAAATATACACTGAAGCTTTCTTT
CASKIYTEAFF
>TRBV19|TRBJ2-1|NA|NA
TGTGCCAGTAGCTTATATTCGGAAGCGGGTGAGCAGTTCTTC
CASSLYSEAGEQFF
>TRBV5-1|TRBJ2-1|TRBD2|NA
TGCGCCAGCAGCTTGACTAGCGGGAGGAGGAATGAGCAGTTCTTC
CASSLTSGRRNEQFF